This entry lists 10 T cell receptor beta chains sequenced from one sample in a study of blood T cell repertoires in COVID-19. The data were produced by immunoSEQ multiplex PCR, yet TCRdb's version contains in-frame clones alone and is incomplete. Here the sample spans roughly 110,000 clones, 71% being singletons. Specimen: peripheral blood. The receptors shown here come from a human donor with acute or convalescent COVID-19. The donor label of this sample is uncertain.

This clone was found a few times. The V gene is TRBV6-7, the J gene TRBJ2-4; TRBD1 might be the D (6 bases). TRBV6-7 carries the ORF label, with uncertain function. The CDR3 runs to 14 residues. Deletions cut 6 bases from V and 2 bases from J, with 11 bases between. The CDR3 protein is CASRWTVTKNIQYF. The CDR3 DNA reads TGTGCCAGCAGATGGACAGTAACCAAAAACATTCAGTACTTC.

This clone was counted between two and nine times. CDR3 DNA: TGTGCCAGCAGTTACTCTTTAGCGGGGCTGGGCAATGAGCAGTTCTTC. Its translation: CASSYSLAGLGNEQFF. The chain links TRBV6-5 to TRBJ2-1; TRBD2 matches 8 bases. From germline, CDR1 is MNHEY and CDR2 SVGAGI. Trimming at V came to 0 bases and at J to 6 bases, leaving 7 bases not matched to a gene. CDR3 size: 16 residues.

The chain combines TRBV19 with TRBJ2-3; no clear D. Trimming removed 7 bases from V and 8 bases from J, with 19 bases in between. The length of the CDR3 is 14 residues. From germline, CDR1 is LNHDA and CDR2 SQIVND (reference sequence). The DNA of the CDR3 is TGTGCCAGTAAAACCGATCCAAAATTCGGTACGCAGTATTTT. Translation gives CASKTDPKFGTQYF.

The genes are TRBV15 and TRBJ2-2; tentative D call: TRBD1 (6 bases). Germline loops: CDR1 LNHNV, CDR2 YYDKDF (reference sequence). The germline V and J ends were trimmed by 1 base and 4 bases, with 7 bases remaining between them. This CDR3 has 14 amino acids. The CDR3 sequence: CATSRGGGTGELFF. CDR3 in DNA: TGTGCCACCAGCAGAGGAGGGGGCACCGGGGAGCTGTTTTTT.

This rearrangement joins TRBV11-2 to TRBJ2-3, with 10 bases that match TRBD2. After removal of 0 bases from V and 0 bases from J, the junction contained 6 bases not matched to a gene. Germline CDR1 SGHAT, CDR2 FQNNGV. The CDR3 has 18 residues. The chain's CDR3 is CASSLDGLAVSSTDTQYF. In DNA, the CDR3 is TGTGCCAGCAGCTTAGACGGACTAGCGGTATCTAGCACAGATACGCAGTATTTT. Filled out from reference TRBV11-2 and TRBJ2-3, the complete variable domain reads EAGVAQSPRYKIIEKRQSVAFWCNPISGHATLYWYQQILGQGPKLLIQFQNNGVVDDSQLPKDRFSAERLKGVDSTLKIQPAKLEDSAVYLCASSLDGLAVSSTDTQYFGPGTRLTVL.

This rearrangement joins TRBV6-5 to TRBJ1-3; D is unclear. The CDR3 covers 15 residues. V lost 4 bases and J 0 bases, leaving 10 bases between the germline ends. Per germline, CDR1 MNHEY and CDR2 SVGAGI. The CDR3 DNA reads TGTGCCAGCAGTTCGGTCGCGAGCTCTGGAAACACCATATATTTT. Translating gives CASSSVASSGNTIYF.

The chain has TRBV14 and TRBJ2-1; 10 bases align to TRBD1. The length of the CDR3 is 16 residues. CDR1 and CDR2 (germline): SGHDN, FVKESK. Losses at the gene ends were 3 bases for V and 8 bases for J; bases not matched to a gene: 10. CDR3 sequence reads: CASSHPTGQGRHEQFF. The CDR3 nucleotides read TGTGCCAGCAGCCATCCCACGGGACAGGGGCGGCATGAGCAGTTCTTC. Supplemented by reference TRBV14 and TRBJ2-1, the full variable domain reads EAGVTQFPSHSVIEKGQTVTLRCDPISGHDNLYWYRRVMGKEIKFLLHFVKESKQDESGMPNNRFLAERTGGTYSTLKVQPAELEDSGVYFCASSHPTGQGRHEQFFGPGTRLTVL.

The V and J genes are TRBV29-1 and TRBJ1-4; 8 nucleotides align to TRBD1. J was trimmed by 4 bases and V by 7 bases; bases with no gene match: 5. The CDR3 contains 13 residues. Per germline, CDR1 SQVTM and CDR2 ANQGSEA. The CDR3 loop is CSAGQGRNEKLFF. In DNA, the CDR3 is TGCAGCGCCGGACAGGGCCGTAATGAAAAACTGTTTTTT.

By proportion, this clone is medium-sized. The chain has TRBV18 and TRBJ1-5; TRBD1 might be the D (5 bases). With 3 bases removed from V and 5 bases from J, the gap between germline ends came to 11 bases. The CDR3 has 14 residues. CDR1 is KGHSH, CDR2 LQKENI, per germline. DNA of the CDR3: TGTGCCAGCTCACCGGAGCAGGGATATCAGCCCCAGCATTTT. Residues: CASSPEQGYQPQHF.

This chain connects TRBV7-9 to TRBJ1-1, with TRBD1 identical over 10 bases. Germline V CDR1 and CDR2: SEHNR, FQNEAQ (reference sequence). The CDR3 length is 14 residues. Trimming cost V 5 bases and J 3 bases; bases outside gene matches: 3. The CDR3 DNA follows: TGTGCCAGCAGCCGGACAGGGGGGGACACTGAAGCTTTCTTT. Protein sequence: CASSRTGGDTEAFF.